By share, the clone carrying this T cell receptor beta chain counts as medium-sized. The antigen remains unidentified. Sequencing targeted expressed TCRB transcripts, as all isolated RNA had been reverse transcribed. Profiled with immunoSEQ multiplex PCR; TCRdb holds only in-frame clones, not every one. The repertoire holds around 180,000 clones, with 7.8% as singletons. The entry originates in a study of beta chain features in type 1 diabetes. Study results and caveats: Moderate but significant shortening of TCRB CDR3s was recorded in all four CD4+ subsets from Type 1 diabetes patients. Within patients, naive, central memory and Treg TCRB repertoires seemed more similar than within healthy donors.

V was trimmed by 2 bases and J by 5 bases, leaving 15 bases between them. Per germline, CDR1 SQVTM and CDR2 ANQGSEA. The CDR3 covers 14 residues. This chain joins TRBV29-1 and TRBJ1-1; tentatively, D is TRBD1 (6 bases). The sequence was obtained from a woman in her thirties or forties with type 1 diabetes. Sequenced material: central memory CD4+ T cells from blood. The CDR3 DNA reads TGCAGCGTTGAATCCTTCAGGGGAGAAACTGAAGCTTTCTTT. Its protein is CSVESFRGETEAFF.